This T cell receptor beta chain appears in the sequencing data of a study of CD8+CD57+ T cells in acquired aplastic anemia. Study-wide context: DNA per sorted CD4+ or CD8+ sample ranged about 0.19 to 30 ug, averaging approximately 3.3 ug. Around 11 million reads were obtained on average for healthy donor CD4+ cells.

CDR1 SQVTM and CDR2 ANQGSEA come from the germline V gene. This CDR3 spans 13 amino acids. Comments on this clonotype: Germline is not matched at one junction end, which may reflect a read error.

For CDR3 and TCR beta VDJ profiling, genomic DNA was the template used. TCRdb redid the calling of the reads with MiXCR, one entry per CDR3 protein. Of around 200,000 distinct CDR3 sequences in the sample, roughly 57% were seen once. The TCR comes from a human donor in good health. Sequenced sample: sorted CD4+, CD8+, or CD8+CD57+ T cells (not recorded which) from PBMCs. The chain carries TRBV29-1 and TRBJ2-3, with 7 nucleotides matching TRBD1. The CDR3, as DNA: TGCAGCGTCCTACAGGGGCCCACAGATACGCAGTACTTT. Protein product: CSVLQGPTDTQYF.